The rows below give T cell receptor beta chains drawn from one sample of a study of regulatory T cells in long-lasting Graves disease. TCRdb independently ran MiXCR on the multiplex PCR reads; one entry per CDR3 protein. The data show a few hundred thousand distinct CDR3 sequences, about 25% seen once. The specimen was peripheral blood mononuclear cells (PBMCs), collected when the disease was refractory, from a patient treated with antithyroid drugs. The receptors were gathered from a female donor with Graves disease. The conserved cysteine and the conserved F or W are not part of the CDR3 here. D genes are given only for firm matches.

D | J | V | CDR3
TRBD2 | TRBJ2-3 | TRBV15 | ATSRGGRATDTQY
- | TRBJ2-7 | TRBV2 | ASNGRGDYEQY
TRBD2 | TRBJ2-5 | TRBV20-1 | SAFRLAGGETQY
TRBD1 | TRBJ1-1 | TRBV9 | ASSVSGDREEAF
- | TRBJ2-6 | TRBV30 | AWDGVGGLKSGANVLT
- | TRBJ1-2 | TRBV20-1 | SARDGGAGRYT
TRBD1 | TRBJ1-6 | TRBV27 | ASSPRQGNSPLH
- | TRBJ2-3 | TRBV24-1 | ATSDLRGTDTQY
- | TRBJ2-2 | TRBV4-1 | ASSQVPSENTGELF
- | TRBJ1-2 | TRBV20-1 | SASQGANYGYT
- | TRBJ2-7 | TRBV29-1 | SVKPTGSSYEQY
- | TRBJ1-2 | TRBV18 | ASSPGTAGGYT
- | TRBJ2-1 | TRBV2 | ASSDEGLGYNEQF
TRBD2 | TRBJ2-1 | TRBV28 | ASSVGGRAADEQF
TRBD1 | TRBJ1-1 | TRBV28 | ASSPPDRVAEAF
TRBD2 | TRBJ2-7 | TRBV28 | ASSPLAGVPYEQY
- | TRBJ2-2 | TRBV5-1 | ASASMGLGTGELF
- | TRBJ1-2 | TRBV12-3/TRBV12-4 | ASSPGTPGSYGYT
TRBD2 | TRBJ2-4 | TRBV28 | ASHGGLAKNIQY
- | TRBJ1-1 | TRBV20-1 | RAAREGLRTEAF
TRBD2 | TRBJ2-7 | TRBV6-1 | ASSRGTSGTYEQY
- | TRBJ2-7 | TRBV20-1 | SARGGGNSYEQY
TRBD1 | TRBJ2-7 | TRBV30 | AWSARDRNDYEQY